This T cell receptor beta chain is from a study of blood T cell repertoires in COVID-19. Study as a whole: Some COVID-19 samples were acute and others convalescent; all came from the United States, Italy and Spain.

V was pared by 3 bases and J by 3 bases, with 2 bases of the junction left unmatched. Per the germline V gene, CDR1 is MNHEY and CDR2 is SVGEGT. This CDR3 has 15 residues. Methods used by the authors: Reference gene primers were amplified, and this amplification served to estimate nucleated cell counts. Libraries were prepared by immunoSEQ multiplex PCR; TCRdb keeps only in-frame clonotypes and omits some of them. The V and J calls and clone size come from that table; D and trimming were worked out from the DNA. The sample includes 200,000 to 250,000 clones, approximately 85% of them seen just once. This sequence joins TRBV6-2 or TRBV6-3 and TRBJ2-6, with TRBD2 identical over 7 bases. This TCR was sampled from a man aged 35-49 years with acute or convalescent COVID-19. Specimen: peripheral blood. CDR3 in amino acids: CASSYAGDGANVLTF. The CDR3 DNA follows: TGTGCCAGCAGTTATGCGGGGGATGGGGCCAACGTCCTGACTTTC.